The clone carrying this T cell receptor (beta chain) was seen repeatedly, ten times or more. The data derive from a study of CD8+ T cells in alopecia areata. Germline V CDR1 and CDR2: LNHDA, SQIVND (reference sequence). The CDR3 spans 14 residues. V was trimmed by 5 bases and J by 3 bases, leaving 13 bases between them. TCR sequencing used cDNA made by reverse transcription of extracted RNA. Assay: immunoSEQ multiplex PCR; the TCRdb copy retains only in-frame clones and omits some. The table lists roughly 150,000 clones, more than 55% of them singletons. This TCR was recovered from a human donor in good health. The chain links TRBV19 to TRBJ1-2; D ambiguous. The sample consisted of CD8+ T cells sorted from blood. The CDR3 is CASSPLQWDYGYTF. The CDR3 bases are TGTGCCAGTAGTCCCTTACAGTGGGACTATGGCTACACCTTC.